A selection of T cell receptor beta chains follows, all from one sample in a study of cytomegalovirus exposure and HLA in healthy donors. Assay used: immunoSEQ multiplex PCR; TCRdb lists only in-frame clones, some missing. The sample is made up of some 84,000 clones, and the top ten hold about 0.5% of it. Sequences were obtained from PBMCs. These receptors were collected from a man aged 50 or older in good health and CMV-seronegative. Both conserved end residues are part of each CDR3. The order of the fields is D gene, CDR3 length, V gene, J gene, CDR3 DNA, CDR3 protein. The D gene is left open where the match is weak.

D: TRBD2; length: 16; V: TRBV7-3; J: TRBJ2-3; DNA: TGTGCCAGCAGCCCCGGACTAGCGGGGCCCACAGATACGCAGTATTTT; CDR3: CASSPGLAGPTDTQYF
D: -; length: 13; V: TRBV6-5; J: TRBJ1-1; DNA: TGTGCCAGCAGTTACGACACCGGGACAGAAGCTTTCTTT; CDR3: CASSYDTGTEAFF
D: -; length: 14; V: TRBV7-7; J: TRBJ1-1; DNA: TGTGCTAGCAGCGCCCTTGGGACTGACACTGAAGCTTTCTTT; CDR3: CASSALGTDTEAFF
D: TRBD1; length: 14; V: TRBV19; J: TRBJ1-4; DNA: TGTGCCAGCCACGGACAGGCAACTAATGAAAAACTGTTTTTT; CDR3: CASHGQATNEKLFF
D: -; length: 15; V: TRBV7-2; J: TRBJ2-3; DNA: TGTGCCAGCAGCTTATGGGGGCTGAGCACAGATACGCAGTATTTT; CDR3: CASSLWGLSTDTQYF
D: TRBD1; length: 16; V: TRBV10-3; J: TRBJ2-6; DNA: TGTGCCATAAGGACAGGGGGTGACTCTGGGGCCAACGTCCTGACTTTC; CDR3: CAIRTGGDSGANVLTF
D: -; length: 17; V: TRBV9; J: TRBJ1-1; DNA: TGTGCCAGCAGCGTAGCGTTTCATGAGGACAGGAACACTGAAGCTTTCTTT; CDR3: CASSVAFHEDRNTEAFF
D: -; length: 12; V: TRBV30; J: TRBJ2-3; DNA: TGTGCCTGGGCTCCTGACGGGGATACGCAGTATTTT; CDR3: CAWAPDGDTQYF
D: -; length: 16; V: TRBV9; J: TRBJ2-3; DNA: TGTGCCAGCTCTCCTGGGGGAGGGGGGTACACAGATACGCAGTATTTT; CDR3: CASSPGGGGYTDTQYF
D: -; length: 14; V: TRBV19; J: TRBJ2-1; DNA: TGTGCCAGTAGTATTGACGGCGGGGCGAATGAGCAGTTCTTC; CDR3: CASSIDGGANEQFF
D: -; length: 11; V: TRBV5-6; J: TRBJ2-7; DNA: TGTGCCAGCAGCTTTCAATACGAGCAGTACTTC; CDR3: CASSFQYEQYF
D: -; length: 11; V: TRBV20-1; J: TRBJ2-1; DNA: TGCAGTGCAACCGCTAACGGGGGGCAGTTCTTC; CDR3: CSATANGGQFF
D: -; length: 14; V: TRBV18; J: TRBJ2-7; DNA: TGTGCCAGCTCACCACCGACAGCTACCTACGAGCAGTACTTC; CDR3: CASSPPTATYEQYF
D: TRBD1; length: 16; V: TRBV9; J: TRBJ2-6; DNA: TGTGCCAGCAGCCCCCGGACAGGCTCTGGGGCCAACGTCCTGACTTTC; CDR3: CASSPRTGSGANVLTF
D: -; length: 13; V: TRBV6-5; J: TRBJ1-5; DNA: TGTGCCAGCAGACCCGGGGAGCGACAGCCCCAGCATTTT; CDR3: CASRPGERQPQHF
D: TRBD1; length: 15; V: TRBV7-9; J: TRBJ2-7; DNA: TGTGCCAGCAGCAATTCCGGACAGGGGGTTTACGAGCAGTACTTC; CDR3: CASSNSGQGVYEQYF
D: TRBD1; length: 19; V: TRBV11-2; J: TRBJ2-7; DNA: TGTGCCAGCAGCTTAGTCCGACGGTCTAGCGACAGGGGTCTCTACGAGCAGTACTTC; CDR3: CASSLVRRSSDRGLYEQYF
D: -; length: 15; V: TRBV7-3; J: TRBJ1-2; DNA: TGTGCCAGCAGCCCGGACGCGGGGGGCACCTATGGCTACACCTTC; CDR3: CASSPDAGGTYGYTF
D: -; length: 15; V: TRBV11-2; J: TRBJ2-2; DNA: TGTGCCAGCAGCTTATTTGGCTTAAACACCGGGGAGCTGTTTTTT; CDR3: CASSLFGLNTGELFF
D: -; length: 15; V: TRBV7-3; J: TRBJ1-6; DNA: TGTGCCAGCAGGGTTGGGGGGGCCGATCAAGACCCCCTCCACTTT; CDR3: CASRVGGADQDPLHF
D: TRBD2; length: 15; V: TRBV6-1; J: TRBJ2-1; DNA: TGTGCCAGCAGTGAAAGGAGGGACCGGGGGGGCTCCCAATTCTTC; CDR3: CASSERRDRGGSQFF
D: -; length: 14; V: TRBV7-3; J: TRBJ1-1; DNA: TGTGCCAGCAGCGCACAGGCTTGGGACACTGAAGCTTTCTTT; CDR3: CASSAQAWDTEAFF
D: TRBD1; length: 16; V: TRBV4-3; J: TRBJ1-1; DNA: TGCGCCAGCAGCCAAGGGGCAGGGGGATTTAACACTGAAGCTTTCTTT; CDR3: CASSQGAGGFNTEAFF
D: TRBD1; length: 16; V: TRBV14; J: TRBJ1-6; DNA: TGTGCCAGCAGCCAAGAAAGGACAGGGAATAATTCACCCCTCCACTTT; CDR3: CASSQERTGNNSPLHF
D: TRBD2; length: 16; V: TRBV19; J: TRBJ2-4; DNA: TGTGCCAGTAACCCTGGGACTAGCGGAATTGGGAACATTCAGTACTTC; CDR3: CASNPGTSGIGNIQYF
D: TRBD1; length: 14; V: TRBV28; J: TRBJ1-1; DNA: TGTGCCAGCAATACAGGGGGCTTGAACACTGAAGCTTTCTTT; CDR3: CASNTGGLNTEAFF
D: -; length: 15; V: TRBV10-3; J: TRBJ1-3; DNA: TGTGCCACAGGGTCGACAGGCTGGTCTGGAAACACCATATATTTT; CDR3: CATGSTGWSGNTIYF
D: -; length: 16; V: TRBV10-3; J: TRBJ2-3; DNA: TGTGCCATCAGTGATGTAGGCGGGGGCACTTTCGATACGCAGTATTTT; CDR3: CAISDVGGGTFDTQYF
D: -; length: 14; V: TRBV18; J: TRBJ2-1; DNA: TGTGCCAGCTCACCACCGAATGAGTCGGGTGAGCAGTTCTTC; CDR3: CASSPPNESGEQFF
D: TRBD1; length: 15; V: TRBV10-1; J: TRBJ1-1; DNA: TGCGCCAGAACACCAGCGGACAGGACCAACACTGAAGCTTTCTTT; CDR3: CARTPADRTNTEAFF
D: -; length: 15; V: TRBV29-1; J: TRBJ1-5; DNA: TGCAGCGTTGAAGATGGGCAGGGTGGCAATCAGCCCCAGCATTTT; CDR3: CSVEDGQGGNQPQHF
D: TRBD1; length: 14; V: TRBV10-3; J: TRBJ1-1; DNA: TGTGCCATCAGTGATTCGAACAGGGGCACTGAAGCTTTCTTT; CDR3: CAISDSNRGTEAFF
D: TRBD1; length: 15; V: TRBV7-3; J: TRBJ1-3; DNA: TGTGCCAGCAGCTCAGGGACAGCCTCTGGAAACACCATATATTTT; CDR3: CASSSGTASGNTIYF
D: TRBD2; length: 17; V: TRBV18; J: TRBJ2-3; DNA: TGTGCCAGCTCACGACAACATGCGGGGGAGATCACAGATACGCAGTATTTT; CDR3: CASSRQHAGEITDTQYF
D: -; length: 15; V: TRBV28; J: TRBJ1-4; DNA: TGTGCCAGCAGCCCCACAGGGCTCGCTAATGAAAAACTGTTTTTT; CDR3: CASSPTGLANEKLFF
D: -; length: 15; V: TRBV6-6; J: TRBJ2-7; DNA: TGTGCCAGCAGTTATGGTGGAGGGGTCTCCTACGAGCAGTACTTC; CDR3: CASSYGGGVSYEQYF
D: -; length: 14; V: TRBV4-1; J: TRBJ2-6; DNA: TGCGCCAGCAGCCTACTTTCCGGGGCCAACGTCCTGACTTTC; CDR3: CASSLLSGANVLTF
D: -; length: 16; V: TRBV25-1; J: TRBJ1-4; DNA: TGTGCCAGCAGTGAATCCGGGGGGGGAACTAATGAAAAACTGTTTTTT; CDR3: CASSESGGGTNEKLFF
D: -; length: 16; V: TRBV6-5; J: TRBJ1-2; DNA: TGTGCCAGCAGTTCCCCCCGGCAGGGTGGGGTTCGTGGCTACACCTTC; CDR3: CASSSPRQGGVRGYTF
D: TRBD1; length: 15; V: TRBV6-5; J: TRBJ1-4; DNA: TGTGCCAGCAGGATTTCTCAGGGGGTGAATGAAAAACTGTTTTTT; CDR3: CASRISQGVNEKLFF
D: TRBD2; length: 13; V: TRBV19; J: TRBJ2-7; DNA: TGTGCCAGCCCTCTCGGGGGGGCTTGCGAGCAGTACTTC; CDR3: CASPLGGACEQYF
D: TRBD1; length: 15; V: TRBV7-8; J: TRBJ2-5; DNA: TGTGCCAGCAGCTTAGCGGAAACAGGGGGAGAGCCCCAGTACTTC; CDR3: CASSLAETGGEPQYF
D: -; length: 18; V: TRBV4-3; J: TRBJ1-2; DNA: TGCGCCAGCAGCCAAGTCTTGTCTGGGGGCACCCAATGGTATGGCTACACCTTC; CDR3: CASSQVLSGGTQWYGYTF
D: TRBD1; length: 16; V: TRBV5-1; J: TRBJ2-3; DNA: TGCGCCAGCAGCTTGGGGGACAGGGAGGACACAGATACGCAGTATTTT; CDR3: CASSLGDREDTDTQYF
D: -; length: 12; V: TRBV15; J: TRBJ1-4; DNA: TGTGCCACGCAGGCTTTGCGTGAAAAACTGTTTTTT; CDR3: CATQALREKLFF
D: -; length: 14; V: TRBV19; J: TRBJ1-2; DNA: TGTGCCAGTAGTATTGGCCAGGGTGTCTATGGCTACACCTTC; CDR3: CASSIGQGVYGYTF
D: TRBD2; length: 18; V: TRBV18; J: TRBJ2-1; DNA: TGTGCCAGCTCACCACCTAGCGGGGGGGGGAGCTCCTACAATGAGCAGTTCTTC; CDR3: CASSPPSGGGSSYNEQFF